This T cell receptor beta chain appears in the sequencing data of a study of CXCR3-negative and CXCR3-positive naive CD8 T cells. Study-wide context: Summed over all libraries, TRB reads came to some 130 million, with about 1.5 +/- 0.3 million per library. Findings and caveats of the study: CXCR3 levels fell partly with cryopreservation; most assays relied on fresh PBMCs. Memory CD8+ T cell repertoires were far less diverse than both naive subsets. Naive CXCR3-negative cells resembled naive CXCR3-positive cells in TRBV-TRBJ usage; memory cells differed.

Concerning this clonotype: Its cognate antigen is unknown.

The study made its TRB cDNA libraries by 5' RACE, adding UMI labels. No DNA is given; TCRdb re-called the 5' RACE reads and lists each CDR3 protein once. The sample table sets out about 40,000 distinct CDR3 sequences. There are 16 residues in the CDR3. Germline assignment: CDR1 SGHVS and CDR2 FQNEAQ. The chain joins TRBV7-8 to TRBJ1-6; TCRdb reports TRBD1, a call that lacks DNA to check it against. This clonotype was obtained from a human donor in good health. Some clones in this sample may be carry-over from other donors' samples. Sequencing was performed on memory CD8+ T cells from blood. CDR3 region: CASSSQGLSYNSPLHF.